Listed here are 14 T cell receptor beta chains from one sample, sequenced in a study of OX40 agonist ivuxolimab in advanced cancers. Sequencing was performed with immunoSEQ multiplex PCR; in TCRdb, only in-frame clones are kept and a portion is missing. The sample shows tens of thousands of clones, roughly nine tenths of them seen only once. This specimen consisted of CD4+ or CD8+ T cells sorted from blood, obtained in a trial of the OX40 agonist ivuxolimab. The receptors stem from an adult with an advanced solid tumor such as melanoma, head and neck, liver or kidney cancer.

The rearrangement links TRBV7-9 to TRBJ2-3; D possibly corresponds to TRBD1 (5 bases). The ends were cut back, 5 bases at V and 4 bases at J, with 16 bases in the middle. Germline lookup yields CDR1 SEHNR and CDR2 FQNEAQ (reference sequence). This CDR3 is 15 amino acids long. In DNA, the CDR3 is TGTGCCAGCAGCCCCCAGAAAAGGGGCCCAGATACGCAGTATTTT. This translates into CASSPQKRGPDTQYF.

The rearrangement joins TRBV28 to TRBJ2-1; TRBD2 aligns across 8 bases. With V trimmed by 6 bases and J by 10 bases, 11 bases remained unmatched. The CDR3 extends over 14 amino acids. CDR1 MDHEN and CDR2 SYDVKM come from the germline V gene. CDR3 region: CASSLSGARWEQFF. CDR3 DNA: TGTGCCAGCAGCCTTAGCGGGGCTAGGTGGGAGCAGTTCTTC.

This chain links TRBV28 with TRBJ1-5; 8 bases match TRBD1. V lost 5 bases, J lost 1 base, and 7 bases stayed unmatched. From germline, CDR1 is MDHEN and CDR2 SYDVKM. The CDR3 loop spans 16 amino acids. The CDR3 region is CASSHLQGVSNQPQHF. CDR3 DNA: TGTGCCAGCAGTCATCTACAGGGGGTAAGCAATCAGCCCCAGCATTTT.

This chain uses TRBV7-3 with TRBJ2-7; 9 positions match TRBD1. This CDR3 has 15 residues. The V gene end was trimmed by 3 bases and the J gene end by 9 bases; junction bases not matched to a gene: 12. Germline V CDR1 and CDR2: SGHTA, FQGTGA. The CDR3 bases are TGTGCCAGCAGCTTGGGACAGGGACATCGAGGGGGGCAGTACTTC. Translation gives CASSLGQGHRGGQYF.

The chain carries TRBV7-3 and TRBJ1-1; D not certain. The V gene's germline CDR1 is SGHTA and CDR2 FQGTGA. CDR3 length: 15 amino acids. Trimming shortened V by 5 bases and J by 5 bases, and 18 bases separated the two germline ends. The CDR3 region has the DNA TGTGCCAGCAGCCCCCCGACGGCTTTAGGGACTGAAGCTTTCTTT. Its protein is CASSPPTALGTEAFF.

The genes are TRBV6-6 and TRBJ1-1; TRBD1 matches 7 bases. CDR3 length: 12 amino acids. The J segment lost 5 bases and the V segment lost 6 bases, leaving 3 bases of the junction unmatched. Germline loops: CDR1 MNHNY, CDR2 SVGAGI (reference sequence). The CDR3 reads CASSPDRTEAFF. The CDR3 coding sequence is TGTGCCAGCAGCCCGGACAGGACTGAAGCTTTCTTT.

This chain joins TRBV5-1 and TRBJ2-5, with D maybe TRBD2 (6 bases). The CDR3 is 18 amino acids. CDR1 is SGHRS, CDR2 YFSETQ, per germline. V lost 1 base, J lost 0 bases, and 19 bases lay in between. The CDR3 sequence is CASSLHPGDQRYQETQYF. CDR3 nucleotides: TGCGCCAGCAGCTTGCATCCGGGGGACCAAAGGTACCAAGAGACCCAGTACTTC. Looking up the rest from reference TRBV5-1 and TRBJ2-5 gives the full variable domain: KAGVTQTPRYLIKTRGQQVTLSCSPISGHRSVSWYQQTPGQGLQFLFEYFSETQRNKGNFPGRFSGRQFSNSRSEMNVSTLELGDSALYLCASSLHPGDQRYQETQYFGPGTRLLVL.

CDR3 sequence reads: CASSLINRLPYEQYF. In DNA form, the CDR3 reads TGTGCCAGCAGCCTAATCAACAGGCTCCCCTACGAGCAGTACTTC. The V gene is TRBV27, the J gene TRBJ2-7; D is possibly TRBD1 (5 bases). Trimming took 6 bases from V and 2 from J, leaving 17 bases between them. Germline CDR1 and CDR2: MNHEY and SMNVEV (reference sequence). The CDR3 spans 15 residues.

V gene TRBV6-5 combines with J gene TRBJ1-1; D is uncertain. The CDR3 has 14 amino acids. Trimming pared 0 bases from V and 4 bases from J, leaving 9 bases between. Germline loops: CDR1 MNHEY, CDR2 SVGAGI. This CDR3 reads CASSYSRAATEAFF. DNA for the CDR3: TGTGCCAGCAGTTACTCTAGGGCCGCCACTGAAGCTTTCTTT.

The chain combines TRBV15 with TRBJ2-5, with 7 bases lining up with TRBD2. CDR1 and CDR2 (germline): LNHNV, YYDKDF (reference sequence). The ends lost 3 bases at V and 4 bases at J; junction bases unmatched: 8. There are 15 residues in the CDR3. The CDR3 protein is CATSSGGMIVETQYF. The DNA of the CDR3 is TGTGCCACCAGCAGCGGGGGGATGATCGTAGAGACCCAGTACTTC.

The chain links TRBV19 to TRBJ1-6; D gene ambiguous. The CDR3 extends over 14 amino acids. V lost 3 bases, J lost 6 bases, and 9 bases lay in between. Germline CDR1 and CDR2: LNHDA and SQIVND (reference sequence). This CDR3 is CASSIEGTNSPLHF. The CDR3 DNA follows: TGTGCCAGTAGTATTGAGGGAACTAATTCACCCCTCCACTTT.

The rearrangement uses TRBV27 and TRBJ2-3; TRBD2 matches 7 bases. The CDR3 is 17 amino acids. The germline gives CDR1 MNHEY, CDR2 SMNVEV (reference sequence). Trimming removed 4 bases from V and 2 bases from J; junction bases left unmatched: 12. The chain's CDR3 is CASSSILGAGPTDTQYF. The DNA for the CDR3 is TGTGCCAGCAGTTCAATCCTCGGAGCGGGACCCACAGATACGCAGTATTTT.

The CDR3 nucleotides read TGTGCCAGCAGTCCCCGGTACCCCCACACAGATACGCAGTATTTT. It yields the protein CASSPRYPHTDTQYF. V is TRBV6-5 and J is TRBJ2-3, with D unresolved. This CDR3 contains 15 residues. Between the trimmed V and J ends, which lost 5 bases and 2 bases, there was a span of 14 bases. Per germline, CDR1 MNHEY and CDR2 SVGAGI.

The gene calls are TRBV28 and TRBJ2-3; 9 nucleotides agree with TRBD2. V shed 6 bases and J 3 bases; nucleotides not matched to a gene: 7. This CDR3 region has 15 residues. Germline V gene lookup returns CDR1 MDHEN and CDR2 SYDVKM. CDR3 sequence: CASSWTAGGTDTQYF. CDR3 coding DNA: TGTGCCAGCAGCTGGACAGCGGGGGGTACAGATACGCAGTATTTT.